These 8 T cell receptor beta chains were sequenced from one sample in a study of T cell responses to AZD1222 COVID-19 vaccine. Only in-frame clones appear in the TCRdb table, and some are missing; sequencing was by immunoSEQ multiplex PCR. Of roughly 90,000 clones detected, just over 90% appear once; the ten largest clones hold 4.5% to 5.5%. The sequences come from peripheral blood, collected on day 0 of MenACWY control vaccination. Receptors were obtained from an adult in good health.

The chain has TRBV7-8 and TRBJ2-3, with a possible D match to TRBD2 (7 bases). This CDR3 region has 17 residues. Trimming stripped 6 bases from V and 6 bases from J, with 25 bases between. Germline V CDR1 and CDR2: SGHVS, FQNEAQ. The DNA of the CDR3 is TGTGCCAGCAGTTCCCGGGGGGCGGGGGTAGGGTCGGATACGCAGTATTTT. Translated: CASSSRGAGVGSDTQYF.

J is TRBJ1-1 and V is TRBV3-1 (or the pseudogene TRBV3-2); tentatively, D is TRBD1 (5 bases). The CDR3 extends over 15 amino acids. Trimming left V 0 bases short and J 4 bases short, with 12 bases between. Germline CDR1 LGHDT, CDR2 YNNKEL (reference sequence). The CDR3 DNA reads as TGTGCCAGCAGCCAAGAGGGTCTAAGGGGCACTGAAGCTTTCTTT. Its translation: CASSQEGLRGTEAFF.

The chain couples TRBV7-9 to TRBJ2-3; D not certain. Germline CDR1 and CDR2: SEHNR and FQNEAQ (reference sequence). With 6 bases removed from V and 4 bases from J, the gap between germline ends came to 8 bases. The CDR3 length is 12 residues. CDR3 in amino acids: CASSQGPDTQYF. CDR3 nucleotide sequence: TGTGCCAGCAGTCAAGGGCCAGATACGCAGTATTTT.

The V gene is TRBV18, the J gene TRBJ1-5; TRBD1 aligns across 8 bases. V trimming: 4 bases; J trimming: 5 bases; junction bases outside the gene matches: 7. Germline lookup yields CDR1 KGHSH and CDR2 LQKENI. The CDR3 length is 15 residues. CDR3 amino acids: CASSRTGPNDQPQHF. For the CDR3, the DNA is TGTGCCAGCTCACGGACAGGGCCCAACGATCAGCCCCAGCATTTT.

In this sample, this clone turned up a few times. The chain links TRBV5-1 to TRBJ2-5, with TRBD2 identical over 9 bases. CDR3 length: 16 residues. The V and J ends lost 1 base and 1 base, in that order; junction bases with no gene match: 5. Per the germline V gene, CDR1 is SGHRS and CDR2 is YFSETQ. As DNA, the CDR3 is TGCGCCAGCAGCTTGTCGGCTAGCGGGGTCCAAGAGACCCAGTACTTC. Its translation is CASSLSASGVQETQYF.

About this clone: This could be a read error, since a much larger clone is one nucleotide away. The V gene is TRBV6-5, the J gene TRBJ2-3; D unclear. Trimming removed 4 bases from V and 4 bases from J, with 6 bases in between. Germline CDR1 and CDR2: MNHEY and SVGAGI. The CDR3 covers 12 residues. The CDR3 spells CASSSVPDTQYF. CDR3 nucleotides: TGTGCCAGCAGTTCAGTCCCAGATACGCAGTATTTT.

This sequence joins TRBV2 and TRBJ1-6, with D maybe TRBD1 (5 bases). The CDR3 length is 15 residues. CDR1 is SNHLY, CDR2 FYNNEI, per germline. Trimming shortened V by 8 bases and J by 7 bases, and 18 bases separated the two germline ends. The DNA for the CDR3 is TGTGCCAGCGGGGCGGGGCAATATGGGAATTCACCCCTCCACTTT. Its translation is CASGAGQYGNSPLHF.

The V call is TRBV12-3 or TRBV12-4, the J call TRBJ2-7, with TRBD1 matching over 8 bases. Unmatched junction bases numbered 4, after V lost 6 bases and J lost 3 bases. This CDR3 spans 13 amino acids. CDR3 region: CASRPTGGYEQYF. The CDR3 coding sequence is TGTGCCAGCAGACCTACAGGGGGCTACGAGCAGTACTTC.